The clone carrying this TCR beta chain was seen only once. These data originate in a study of blood T cell repertoires in COVID-19. As for the study in general: T cells, B-cell-depleted T cells, or PBMCs supplied cDNA or gDNA.

This CDR3 is 13 amino acids long. Trimming took 4 bases from V and 4 from J, leaving 10 bases between them. The germline V gene has CDR1 LGHDT and CDR2 YNNKEL (reference sequence). As originally analysed: By means of reference gene primer amplification, nucleated cell counts were estimated. TCRdb's copy holds only in-frame clones and misses some; the assay was immunoSEQ multiplex PCR. The DNA was the basis for D and trimming; V, J and clone size are from that table. The data hold roughly 150,000 clones, with under 90% observed a single time. The TCR comes from a man in his fifties or sixties who had recovered from COVID-19. What was sequenced was PBMCs or T cells enriched from blood (not recorded which). V usage is TRBV3-1 (or the pseudogene TRBV3-2) and J usage is TRBJ1-2; weak D call: TRBD1 (6 bases). CDR3 loop: CASSLKDSYGYTF. The CDR3 nucleotides are TGTGCCAGCAGCCTAAAGGACAGCTATGGCTACACCTTC.